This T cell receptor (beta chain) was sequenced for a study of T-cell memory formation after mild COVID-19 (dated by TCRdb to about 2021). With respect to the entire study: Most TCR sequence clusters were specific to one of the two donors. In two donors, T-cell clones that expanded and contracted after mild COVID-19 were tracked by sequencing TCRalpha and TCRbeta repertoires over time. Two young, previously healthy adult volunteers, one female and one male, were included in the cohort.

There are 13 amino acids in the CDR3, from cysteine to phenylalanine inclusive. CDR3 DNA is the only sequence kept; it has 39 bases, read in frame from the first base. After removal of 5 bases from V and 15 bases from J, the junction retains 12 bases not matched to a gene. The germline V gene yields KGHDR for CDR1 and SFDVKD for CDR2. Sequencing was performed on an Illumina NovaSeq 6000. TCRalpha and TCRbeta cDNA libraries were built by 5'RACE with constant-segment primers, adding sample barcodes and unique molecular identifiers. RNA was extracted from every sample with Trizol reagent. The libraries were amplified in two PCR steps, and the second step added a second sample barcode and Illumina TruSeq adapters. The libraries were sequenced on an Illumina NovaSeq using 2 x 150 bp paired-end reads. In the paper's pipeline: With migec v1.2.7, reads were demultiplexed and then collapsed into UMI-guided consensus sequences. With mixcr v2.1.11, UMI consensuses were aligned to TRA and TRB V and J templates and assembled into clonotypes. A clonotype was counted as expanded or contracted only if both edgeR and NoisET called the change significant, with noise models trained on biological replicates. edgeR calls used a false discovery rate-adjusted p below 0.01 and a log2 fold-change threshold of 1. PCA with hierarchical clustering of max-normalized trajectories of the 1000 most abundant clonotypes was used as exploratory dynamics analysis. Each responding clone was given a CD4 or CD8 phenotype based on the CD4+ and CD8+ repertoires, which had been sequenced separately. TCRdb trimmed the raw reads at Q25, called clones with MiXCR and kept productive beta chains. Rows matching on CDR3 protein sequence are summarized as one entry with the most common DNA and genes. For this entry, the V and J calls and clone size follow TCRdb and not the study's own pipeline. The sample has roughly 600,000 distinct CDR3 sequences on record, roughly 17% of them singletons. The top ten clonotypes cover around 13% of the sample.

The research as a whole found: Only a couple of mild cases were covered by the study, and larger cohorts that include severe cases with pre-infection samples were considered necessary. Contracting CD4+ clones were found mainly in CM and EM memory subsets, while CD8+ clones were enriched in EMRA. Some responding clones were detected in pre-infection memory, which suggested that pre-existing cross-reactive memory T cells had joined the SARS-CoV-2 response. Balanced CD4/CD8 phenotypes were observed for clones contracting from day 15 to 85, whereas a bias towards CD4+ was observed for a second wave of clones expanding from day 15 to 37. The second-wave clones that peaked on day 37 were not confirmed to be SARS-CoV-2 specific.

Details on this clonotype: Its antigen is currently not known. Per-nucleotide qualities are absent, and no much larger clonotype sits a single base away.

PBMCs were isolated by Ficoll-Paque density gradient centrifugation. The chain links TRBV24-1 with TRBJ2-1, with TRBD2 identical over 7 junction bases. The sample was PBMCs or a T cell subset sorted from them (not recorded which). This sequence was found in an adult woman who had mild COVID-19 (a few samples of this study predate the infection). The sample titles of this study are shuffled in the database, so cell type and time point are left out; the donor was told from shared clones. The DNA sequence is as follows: TGTGCCACCAGTGGAGTCGGCGGGAGTTCTCGGTTCTTC. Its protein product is CATSGVGGSSRFF.